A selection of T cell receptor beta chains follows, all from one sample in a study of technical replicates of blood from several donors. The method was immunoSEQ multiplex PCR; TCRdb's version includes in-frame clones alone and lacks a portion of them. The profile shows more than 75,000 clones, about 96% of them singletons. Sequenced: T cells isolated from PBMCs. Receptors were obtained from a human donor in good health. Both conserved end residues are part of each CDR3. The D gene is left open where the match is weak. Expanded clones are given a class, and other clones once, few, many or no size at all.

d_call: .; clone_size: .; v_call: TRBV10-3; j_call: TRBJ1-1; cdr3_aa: CAISVWGLEAFF
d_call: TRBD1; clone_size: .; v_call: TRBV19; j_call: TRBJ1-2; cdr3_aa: CASTEGGAYDGYTF
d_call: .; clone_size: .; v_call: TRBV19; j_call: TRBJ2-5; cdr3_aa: CASSTGRGQETQYF
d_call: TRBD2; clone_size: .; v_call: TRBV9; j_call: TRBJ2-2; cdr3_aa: CASSVGLAGSPNTGELFF
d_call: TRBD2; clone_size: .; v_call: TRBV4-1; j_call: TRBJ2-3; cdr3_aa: CASSQGTGGSTDTQYF
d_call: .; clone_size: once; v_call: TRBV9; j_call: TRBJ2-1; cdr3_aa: CASSVSAGEQFF
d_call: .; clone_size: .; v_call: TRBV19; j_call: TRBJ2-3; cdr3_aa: CASSPWRGADTQYF
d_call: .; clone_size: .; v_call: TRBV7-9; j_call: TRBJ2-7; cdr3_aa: CASSLVYEHYSYEQYF
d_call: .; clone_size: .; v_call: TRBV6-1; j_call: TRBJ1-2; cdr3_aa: CASSGAAYGYTF
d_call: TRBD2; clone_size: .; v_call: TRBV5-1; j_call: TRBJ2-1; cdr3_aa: CASSFKAGEEQFF
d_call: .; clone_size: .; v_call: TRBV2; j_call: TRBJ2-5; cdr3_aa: CASSKLRHEQETQYF
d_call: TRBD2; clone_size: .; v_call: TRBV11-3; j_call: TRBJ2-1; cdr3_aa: CASSLGLAGVNEQFF
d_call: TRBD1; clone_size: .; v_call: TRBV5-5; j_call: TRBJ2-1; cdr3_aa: CASSQTGTGDNEQFF
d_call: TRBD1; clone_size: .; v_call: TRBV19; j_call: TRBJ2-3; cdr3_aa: CASSRQGGTDTQYF
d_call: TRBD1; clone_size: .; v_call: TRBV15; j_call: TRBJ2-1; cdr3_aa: CATSRDLGPGQGDRNEQFF
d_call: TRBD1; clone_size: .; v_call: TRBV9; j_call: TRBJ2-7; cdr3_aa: CASSVVGQGGEQYF
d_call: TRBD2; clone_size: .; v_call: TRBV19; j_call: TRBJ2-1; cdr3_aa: CASSIAAGEYNEQFF
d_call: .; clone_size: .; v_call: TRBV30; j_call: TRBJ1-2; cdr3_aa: CAWSGQVANYGYTF
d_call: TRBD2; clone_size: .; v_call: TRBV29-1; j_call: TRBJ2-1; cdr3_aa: CSVSAGGLYNEQFF
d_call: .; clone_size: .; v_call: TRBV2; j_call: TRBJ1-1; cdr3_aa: CASSEGQLNTEAFF
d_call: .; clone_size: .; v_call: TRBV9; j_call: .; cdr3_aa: CASSVGRHSYEQYF
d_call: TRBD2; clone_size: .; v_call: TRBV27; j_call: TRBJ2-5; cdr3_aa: CASKGYSGRAGETQYF
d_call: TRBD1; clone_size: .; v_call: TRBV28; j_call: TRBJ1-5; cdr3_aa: CASSKGTEDQPQHF
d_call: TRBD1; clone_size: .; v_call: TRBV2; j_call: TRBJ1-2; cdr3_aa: CASSGTGGNYGYTF
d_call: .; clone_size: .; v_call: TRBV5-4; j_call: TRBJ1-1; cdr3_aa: CASSSGTLNEAFF
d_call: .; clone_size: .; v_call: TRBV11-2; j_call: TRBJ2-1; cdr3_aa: CASSFQGGTYGDEQFF
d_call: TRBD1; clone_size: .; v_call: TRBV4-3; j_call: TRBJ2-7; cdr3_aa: CASSQGWQGASYEQYF
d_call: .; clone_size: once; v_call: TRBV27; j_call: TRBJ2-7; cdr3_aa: CASSLSSPVSGFYYEQYF
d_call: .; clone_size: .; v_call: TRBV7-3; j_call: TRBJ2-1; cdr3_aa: CASSPYGRGAYNEQFF
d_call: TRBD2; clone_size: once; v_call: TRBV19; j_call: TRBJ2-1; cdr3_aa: CASGRLADYNEQFF
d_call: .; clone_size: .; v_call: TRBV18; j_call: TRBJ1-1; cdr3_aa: CASSERGTEAFF
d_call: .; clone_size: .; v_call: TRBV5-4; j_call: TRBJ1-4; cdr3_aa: CAIKFNEKLFF
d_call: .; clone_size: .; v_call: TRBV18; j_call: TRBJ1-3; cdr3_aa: CASSPPRLTGGNTIYF
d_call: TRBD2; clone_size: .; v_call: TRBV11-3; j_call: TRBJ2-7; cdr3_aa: CASSPRDGGSSYEQYF
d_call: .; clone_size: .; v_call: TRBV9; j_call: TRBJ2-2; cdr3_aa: CASSDRGNTGELFF
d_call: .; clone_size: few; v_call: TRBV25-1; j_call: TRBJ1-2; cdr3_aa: CASSERYGGRGYTF